These 22 T cell receptor beta chains share one sample of origin, sequenced in a study of response to subunit inactivated influenza vaccine. TCRdb analysed the RT-PCR reads with MiXCR anew, one entry per CDR3 protein. The data show roughly 570,000 distinct CDR3 sequences, with about 15% seen just once and 11% held by the top ten. The material was PBMCs from blood, obtained 11 to 12 days after vaccination. These receptor sequences come from a man in his fifties or sixties who received an inactivated influenza vaccine.

The sample holds a few counts of this clonotype. The chain employs TRBV12-3 or TRBV12-4 and TRBJ2-5; D is ambiguous. This CDR3 spans 13 amino acids. Trimming shortened V by 3 bases and J by 2 bases, and 7 bases separated the two germline ends. The CDR3 loop reads CASSLMSQETQYF. DNA of the CDR3: TGTGCCAGCAGTTTGATGAGTCAAGAGACCCAGTACTTC.

V is TRBV7-9 and J is TRBJ2-4; possible D gene TRBD1, 7 bases. V was clipped by 4 bases and J by 3 bases, with 16 bases between them. Looked up from germline, CDR1 is SEHNR and CDR2 is FQNEAQ (reference sequence). The CDR3 has 16 amino acids. This chain's CDR3 is CASSWSQGEDKNIQYF. The CDR3 DNA reads TGTGCCAGCAGCTGGAGCCAGGGGGAGGACAAAAACATTCAGTACTTC.

This clonotype was picked up a small number of times. The chain links TRBV7-2 to TRBJ2-1; D remains unclear. The germline V and J ends were trimmed by 4 bases and 0 bases, with 7 bases remaining between them. The germline V gene has CDR1 SGHTA and CDR2 FQGNSA. This CDR3 has 14 residues. The DNA of the CDR3 is TGTGCCAGCAGCTGGAGAGGCTCCTACAATGAGCAGTTCTTC. As protein: CASSWRGSYNEQFF.

The V call is TRBV11-2, the J call TRBJ2-7; weak D call: TRBD2 (5 bases). V lost 3 bases, J lost 0 bases, and 21 bases lay in between. Germline CDR1 reads SGHAT; CDR2 reads FQNNGV. The CDR3 is made up of 18 amino acids. The CDR3 DNA reads as TGTGCCAGCAGCTTGGTGCCCGGCGGGTTTCATATCTCCTACGAGCAGTACTTC. This gives the protein CASSLVPGGFHISYEQYF.

This clonotype was picked up a small number of times. The gene calls are TRBV3-1 and TRBJ2-7; maybe TRBD2 (7 bases). Between the trimmed V and J ends, which lost 2 bases and 2 bases, there was a span of 16 bases. Germline CDR1 LGHDT, CDR2 YNNKEL (reference sequence). The CDR3 spans 16 residues. Written as DNA, the CDR3 is TGTGCCAGCAGCCAACCCACGGACAGCGGGGCCTACGAGCAGTACTTC. This codes for CASSQPTDSGAYEQYF.

The rearrangement uses TRBV4-1 and TRBJ2-1; 8 bases line up with TRBD2. This CDR3 contains 16 residues. Trimming took 1 base from V and 1 from J; bases not matched to a gene: 3. Looked up from germline, CDR1 is MGHRA and CDR2 is YSYEKL. CDR3 loop: CASSQVLAGSYNEQFF. The DNA of the CDR3 is TGCGCCAGCAGCCAAGTTCTAGCGGGTTCCTACAATGAGCAGTTCTTC.

The chain carries TRBV12-3 or TRBV12-4 and TRBJ1-3, with D perhaps TRBD1 (5 bases). The V and J ends lost 6 bases and 0 bases respectively, with 15 bases between them. The length of the CDR3 is 16 residues. The CDR3 here is CASRQQASFSGNTIYF. In DNA, the CDR3 is TGTGCCAGCAGACAACAGGCGTCATTCTCTGGAAACACCATATATTTT.

The sample holds a few counts of this clonotype. This CDR3 reads CASRGQRTEAFF. The CDR3 coding sequence is TGTGCCAGTAGGGGACAACGTACTGAAGCTTTCTTT. The V and J genes are TRBV19 and TRBJ1-1; D is perhaps TRBD1 (6 bases). The V end lost 6 bases, the J end lost 5 bases, and 10 bases lay between the germline ends. This CDR3 has 12 residues. Germline lookup yields CDR1 LNHDA and CDR2 SQIVND (reference sequence).

The chain has TRBV7-2 and TRBJ1-6, with D possibly being TRBD1 (5 bases). Germline values: CDR1 SGHTA, CDR2 FQGNSA. The germline V and J ends were trimmed by 1 base and 10 bases, with 14 bases remaining between them. CDR3 length equals 15 residues. CDR3 loop: CASSLVEGTGSPLHF. CDR3 coding DNA: TGTGCCAGCAGCTTAGTTGAGGGGACGGGCTCACCCCTCCACTTT.

In its sample, this clonotype was seen a few times. This chain joins TRBV5-1 and TRBJ2-7; TRBD1 agrees at 7 bases. The V segment lost 4 bases and the J segment 0 bases; nucleotides outside the gene matches: 7. Per germline, CDR1 SGHRS and CDR2 YFSETQ. This CDR3 has 15 amino acids. CDR3 nucleotides: TGCGCCAGCAGCCTCGGGACAGCCACCTCCTACGAGCAGTACTTC. This encodes CASSLGTATSYEQYF.

There are many counts of this clonotype. The chain links TRBV7-2 to TRBJ2-3, with TRBD1 matching over 7 bases. Germline values: CDR1 SGHTA, CDR2 FQGNSA. V shed 2 bases and J 10 bases; nucleotides not matched to a gene: 9. This CDR3 contains 14 residues. This chain's CDR3 is CASSLQGEGQAQYF. CDR3 in DNA: TGTGCCAGCAGCTTACAGGGGGAAGGGCAGGCGCAGTATTTT.

This clonotype was seen only a few times. The V gene is TRBV15, the J gene TRBJ2-2, with D unclear. The V and J ends lost 0 bases and 5 bases respectively, with 7 bases between them. The CDR3 is made up of 14 amino acids. Per the germline V gene, CDR1 is LNHNV and CDR2 is YYDKDF (reference sequence). CDR3 residues: CATSRDLETGELFF. Here the CDR3 DNA reads TGTGCCACCAGCAGAGATCTGGAGACCGGGGAGCTGTTTTTT.

The chain links TRBV4-2 to TRBJ2-3; the D gene is possibly TRBD2 (5 bases). This CDR3 comprises 14 residues. The germline gives CDR1 LGHNA, CDR2 YNFKEQ. V was cut by 1 base and J by 2 bases, with 7 bases left in between. CDR3 sequence reads: CASSQGEPTDTQYF. The CDR3 bases are TGTGCCAGCAGCCAAGGGGAGCCCACAGATACGCAGTATTTT.

The gene calls are TRBV4-3 and TRBJ1-6; TRBD1 matches 10 bases. The V segment lost 2 bases and the J segment 7 bases; nucleotides outside the gene matches: 5. Germline V gene lookup returns CDR1 LGHNA and CDR2 YSLEER. The CDR3 is made up of 16 amino acids. The CDR3 DNA reads as TGCGCCAGCAGCCAAAAGCGGACAGGGGGGAATTCACCCCTCCACTTT. Translating gives CASSQKRTGGNSPLHF.

The chain combines TRBV20-1 with TRBJ2-3; D remains ambiguous. The CDR3 totals 15 residues. With 0 bases removed from V and 3 bases from J, the gap between germline ends came to 13 bases. Germline V gene lookup returns CDR1 DFQATT and CDR2 SNEGSKA (reference sequence). Written as DNA, the CDR3 is TGCAGTGCTAGAGATCTGTCAATGGGGACAGATACGCAGTATTTT. Translation gives CSARDLSMGTDTQYF.

This clonotype was seen a few times. The chain combines TRBV15 with TRBJ2-7, with D possibly TRBD2 on 6 matching bases. This CDR3 is 15 amino acids long. CDR1 and CDR2 from the germline V gene are LNHNV and YYDKDF (reference sequence). Trimming took 1 base from V and 2 from J, leaving 12 bases between them. CDR3 coding DNA: TGTGCCACCAGCAGAGGGGCGGGGTCCCCCTACGAGCAGTACTTC. Protein: CATSRGAGSPYEQYF.

There are a few counts of this clonotype. The chain has TRBV5-1 and TRBJ2-2; TRBD1 might be the D (6 bases). Germline CDR1 reads SGHRS; CDR2 reads YFSETQ. The CDR3 covers 14 residues. V was cut by 7 bases and J by 0 bases, with 10 bases left in between. The CDR3 loop is CASAGVPNTGELFF. For the CDR3, the DNA is TGCGCCAGCGCAGGGGTACCGAACACCGGGGAGCTGTTTTTT.

This clonotype was observed many times. The V call is TRBV12-3 or TRBV12-4, the J call TRBJ1-1, with 7 bases matching TRBD1. J gave up 3 bases and V 5 bases, and 3 bases lay outside the gene matches. The CDR3 totals 13 residues. CDR3 DNA sequence: TGTGCCAGCAGTCCCGACAGGGACACTGAAGCTTTCTTT. Protein sequence: CASSPDRDTEAFF.

This clonotype was seen at least ten times. V gene TRBV5-1 combines with J gene TRBJ2-6; D is unresolved. Germline V gene lookup returns CDR1 SGHRS and CDR2 YFSETQ. The V end lost 4 bases, the J end lost 4 bases, and 9 bases lay between the germline ends. The CDR3 has 14 residues. Here the CDR3 DNA reads TGCGCCAGCAGCCCAGGTTCGGGGGCCAACGTCCTGACTTTC. Translated, it gives CASSPGSGANVLTF.

V gene TRBV5-5 combines with J gene TRBJ2-2; 10 positions agree with TRBD1. The CDR3 runs to 17 residues. Germline CDR1 reads SGHKS; CDR2 reads YYEKEE (reference sequence). J was trimmed by 0 bases and V by 3 bases; bases with no gene match: 5. CDR3 sequence (DNA): TGTGCCAGCAGCTGGGGTGGACAGGGGGCGAACACCGGGGAGCTGTTTTTT. Its protein product is CASSWGGQGANTGELFF.

The chain links TRBV25-1 to TRBJ2-1; D gene ambiguous. Germline values: CDR1 MGHDK, CDR2 SYGVNS. The CDR3 sequence is 14 residues long. Trimming took 10 bases from V and 1 from J, leaving 14 bases between them. CDR3 bases: TGTGCCACCCATCGGTCGGGTTCCTACAATGAGCAGTTCTTC. It specifies CATHRSGSYNEQFF.

The V call is TRBV9, the J call TRBJ2-1; TRBD1 matches 9 bases. This CDR3 region has 16 residues. Germline V gene data show CDR1 as SGDLS and CDR2 as YYNGEE. The V and J ends lost 0 bases and 7 bases, in that order; junction bases with no gene match: 8. CDR3 residues: CASSVEGQGGTNEQFF. The CDR3 DNA follows: TGTGCCAGCAGCGTAGAGGGACAGGGTGGAACGAATGAGCAGTTCTTC.